This TCR beta chain was identified in a study of shared clonotypes between healthy human individuals. Profiling relied on immunoSEQ multiplex PCR, and the TCRdb table lists in-frame clones only, not all of them. This table has 2 million to 2.5 million clones, 95% appearing once. V was shortened by 3 bases and J by 7 bases, with 9 bases between the two germline ends. Germline CDR1 reads MNHNS; CDR2 reads SASEGT. The CDR3 spans 12 residues. The rearrangement joins TRBV6-1 to TRBJ1-1; unclear D gene. Sequencing input: naive CD4+ T cells sorted from blood. As to subset: CD45RA+ positively selected. This TCR came from a man aged 18-30 years in good health. DNA for the CDR3: TGTGCCAGCAGTGATAGGTTGGGTGAAGCTTTCTTT. This codes for CASSDRLGEAFF.